What follows describes a single TCR beta chain. This sample was included in a study of shared T cell receptors in the human thymus. The assay was immunoSEQ multiplex PCR, and TCRdb's table has in-frame clones only and misses some. The sample shows approximately 490,000 clones, more than 75% of them seen only once. This same sample was also taken into another study, of human thymus T cells. Per that paper: Resections that were taken during corrective heart surgery supplied the thymus tissue. Thymic repertoires of unrelated individuals were reported in related research to overlap highly.

The clonotype originates from a boy under three years old with a congenital heart defect. The specimen sequenced was thymocytes.

The CDR3 DNA reads TGTGCCAGCAGCTTAGGGGTAGGGCTAGCGGGAGAGTCCTACGAGCAGTACTTC. It specifies CASSLGVGLAGESYEQYF. V and J are TRBV11-2 and TRBJ2-7; TRBD2 matches at 10 bases. Trimming took 1 base from V and 1 from J; bases not matched to a gene: 10. The CDR3 contains 18 residues. From germline, CDR1 is SGHAT and CDR2 FQNNGV.